Described below is a single T cell receptor (beta chain) sequence and its context. Its target is unknown. Per germline, CDR1 SNHLY and CDR2 FYNNEI. Trimming stripped 6 bases from V and 1 base from J, with 15 bases between. The CDR3 loop spans 15 amino acids. This sample is drawn from a study of human T cells and chemical hapten exposure. For the study at large: Among samples, TCR yields varied mainly because of small differences in pooled library volume. Overall study results and limits: No change in TCRs above 1 in 1000 frequency was produced by DPC sensitization.

Individual cDNA molecules each carried unique molecular identifiers attached by the library. The authors' processing: Samples contained a median of around 89,000 TCRs, with a range of roughly 23,224 to 700,000. TCRdb called the RACE reads again in MiXCR, with one record for every CDR3 protein. The V and J calls follow TCRdb's processing rather than the paper's. The data show about 47,000 distinct CDR3 sequences, approximately 4% seen once. The time point was: healthy volunteer bleed at 6 weeks. Before extraction, the whole blood was not fractionated, and total RNA was taken from it. The specimen sequenced was whole blood. This clonotype was obtained from a human donor in good health. Some clones in this sample may be carry-over from other donors' samples. The chain links TRBV2 to TRBJ2-5, with D possibly matching TRBD2 (6 bases). CDR3 residues: CASRLGRRGQETQYF. CDR3 nucleotide sequence: TGTGCCAGCAGGCTGGGGAGGCGGGGCCAAGAGACCCAGTACTTC.